This record looks at one TCR beta chain sequence and its context. Authors' methods: Nucleated cell number was recorded as an estimate derived from reference gene primer amplification. The protocol was immunoSEQ multiplex PCR, while the TCRdb copy is restricted to in-frame clones and leaves out a portion. V, J and clone size are those of that table, while D and trimming were read from the DNA. The data show 240,000 or so clones, roughly 80% seen once. V lost 3 bases and J lost 2; bases outside the gene matches: 6. CDR3 length: 15 amino acids. Looked up from germline, CDR1 is LGHNA and CDR2 is YSLEER. The data originate from a study of blood T cell repertoires in COVID-19. As for the study in general: Samples representing acute and convalescent COVID-19 were sourced from the United States, Italy and Spain. T cells, B-cell-depleted T cells, or PBMCs supplied cDNA or gDNA.

The chain links TRBV4-3 to TRBJ2-7, with 8 bases aligning to TRBD1. Sequencing was performed on peripheral blood. This receptor was obtained from a woman aged 18-35 years with acute or convalescent COVID-19. CDR3 amino acids: CASSQTDRAPYEQYF. The CDR3 DNA follows: TGCGCCAGCAGCCAGACGGACAGGGCCCCCTACGAGCAGTACTTC.